These 17 T cell receptor beta chains were sequenced from one sample in a study of a mutant IDH1 vaccine in newly diagnosed glioma. Antigen specificity for these receptors is unknown. Sequenced by immunoSEQ multiplex PCR; TCRdb stores in-frame clones only, minus some. The table has roughly 32,000 clones, roughly 80% seen once. The time point: week 35, safety follow-up. One vaccine dose held 300 ug of mutant IDH1 20-mer peptide and came with topical imiquimod. This specimen was PBMCs, taken from a glioma patient whose treatment included an IDH1 peptide vaccine. The receptors were gathered from a woman between 18 and 29 years old with glioma.

This chain joins TRBV6-1 and TRBJ2-7; D perhaps matches TRBD2 (6 bases). This CDR3 comprises 13 residues. The germline CDR1 and CDR2 sequences are MNHNS and SASEGT. Between the trimmed V and J ends, which lost 7 bases and 2 bases, there was a span of 12 bases. This CDR3 reads CASTGREAYEQYF. The CDR3, as DNA: TGTGCCAGCACAGGCAGGGAGGCCTACGAGCAGTACTTC.

The chain has TRBV21-1 and TRBJ2-3; no DNA check was done on the table's D call, TRBD1. TRBV21-1 is noted as a pseudogene. This CDR3 has 15 amino acids. CDR3 DNA sequence: TGTGCCAGCAGCAACCGTGACAGGGCGACAGATACGCAGTATTTT. Amino acids: CASSNRDRATDTQYF.

This chain joins TRBV14 and TRBJ1-1; D not certain. Germline-derived CDR1 and CDR2 are SGHDN and FVKESK. Between the trimmed V and J ends, which lost 0 bases and 5 bases, there was a span of 7 bases. The CDR3 consists of 13 residues. DNA for the CDR3: TGTGCCAGCAGCCAAGACTTTGTTACTGAAGCTTTCTTT. The encoded protein is CASSQDFVTEAFF. Based on the CDR3 plus reference TRBV14 and TRBJ1-1, the full variable domain is EAGVTQFPSHSVIEKGQTVTLRCDPISGHDNLYWYRRVMGKEIKFLLHFVKESKQDESGMPNNRFLAERTGGTYSTLKVQPAELEDSGVYFCASSQDFVTEAFFGQGTRLTVV.

The chain carries TRBV9 and TRBJ2-5; 8 positions match TRBD2. V lost 0 bases, J lost 1 base, and 5 bases stayed unmatched. The CDR3 totals 16 residues. Germline loops: CDR1 SGDLS, CDR2 YYNGEE. For the CDR3, the DNA is TGTGCCAGCAGCGTAGGCGCGGGGGGACTCCAAGAGACCCAGTACTTC. Encoded protein: CASSVGAGGLQETQYF.

The J gene is TRBJ1-5, the V gene TRBV28, with D unresolved. Deletions cut 6 bases from V and 1 base from J, with 10 bases between. Looked up from germline, CDR1 is MDHEN and CDR2 is SYDVKM. The CDR3 contains 14 residues. CDR3 nucleotides: TGTGCCAGCAGCTTGGCCTACAGCAATCAGCCCCAGCATTTT. This translates into CASSLAYSNQPQHF. The variable domain in full, completed from reference TRBV28 and TRBJ1-5, reads DVKVTQSSRYLVKRTGEKVFLECVQDMDHENMFWYRQDPGLGLRLIYFSYDVKMKEKGDIPEGYSVSREKKERFSLILESASTNQTSMYLCASSLAYSNQPQHFGDGTRLSIL.

J is TRBJ1-5 and V is TRBV6-5; D might be TRBD1 (6 bases). The germline V gene has CDR1 MNHEY and CDR2 SVGAGI. Deletions cut 6 bases from V and 1 base from J, with 13 bases between. The CDR3 covers 15 residues. The CDR3 nucleotides read TGTGCCAGCAGATTACAGGGTACGAGCAATCAGCCCCAGCATTTT. The encoded protein is CASRLQGTSNQPQHF.

V gene TRBV6-5 combines with J gene TRBJ1-2, with a tentative D call TRBD1 (6 bases). The CDR3 extends over 16 amino acids. Trimming left V 2 bases short and J 6 bases short, with 19 bases between. Per the germline V gene, CDR1 is MNHEY and CDR2 is SVGAGI. The CDR3 here is CASSYTGGREIDGYTF. The CDR3 coding sequence is TGTGCCAGCAGTTACACCGGGGGGCGGGAAATAGATGGCTACACCTTC.

The rearrangement joins TRBV4-2 to TRBJ1-1; D may be TRBD1 (5 bases). Trimming took off 0 bases at V and 3 bases at J, with 11 bases between the two ends. The germline gives CDR1 LGHNA, CDR2 YNFKEQ. This CDR3 is 15 amino acids long. The CDR3 is CASSQDRVGDTEAFF. The DNA for the CDR3 is TGTGCCAGCAGCCAAGATAGAGTGGGGGACACTGAAGCTTTCTTT.

This chain links TRBV29-1 with TRBJ2-5; D unclear. The ends were cut back, 7 bases at V and 1 base at J, with 4 bases in the middle. The CDR3 covers 10 residues. Germline CDR1 reads SQVTM; CDR2 reads ANQGSEA. The CDR3, as DNA: TGCAGCGCCACCCAAGAGACCCAGTACTTC. Its translation: CSATQETQYF.

The chain has TRBV28 and TRBJ1-1; possibly TRBD1 for D (6 bases). V shed 3 bases and J shed 4 bases, with 15 bases lying between them. The CDR3 consists of 15 residues. CDR1 and CDR2 (germline): MDHEN, SYDVKM. The CDR3 DNA reads TGTGCCAGCAGTTTGCCTCCCGAAGGGGGCACTGAAGCTTTCTTT. This encodes CASSLPPEGGTEAFF.

In this sample, this clone turned up once. The chain joins TRBV28 to TRBJ2-2; TRBD2 matches at 10 bases. CDR1 and CDR2 from the germline V gene are MDHEN and SYDVKM. This CDR3 is 16 amino acids long. Germline trimming cut 4 bases from V and 1 base from J; bases unmatched to any gene: 3. The CDR3 loop is CASSSSGSLNTGELFF. CDR3 DNA: TGTGCCAGCAGTTCTAGCGGGAGTTTGAACACCGGGGAGCTGTTTTTT. Drawing the rest from reference TRBV28 and TRBJ2-2, the complete variable domain is DVKVTQSSRYLVKRTGEKVFLECVQDMDHENMFWYRQDPGLGLRLIYFSYDVKMKEKGDIPEGYSVSREKKERFSLILESASTNQTSMYLCASSSSGSLNTGELFFGEGSRLTVL.

This clone came up once. The chain is built from TRBV7-9 and TRBJ1-3; D is unclear. The CDR3 has 17 residues. The germline V gene has CDR1 SEHNR and CDR2 FQNEAQ (reference sequence). Trimming cost V 5 bases and J 0 bases, with 17 bases left between them. The CDR3, as DNA: TGTGCCAGCAGCCCATTTCGAGGTCAGAGCTCTGGAAACACCATATATTTT. It codes for CASSPFRGQSSGNTIYF.

This clone was detected only a few times. The J gene is TRBJ1-6, the V gene TRBV13, with D uncertain. V dropped 3 bases and J dropped 7 bases, with 4 bases sitting between them. The CDR3 loop spans 12 amino acids. CDR1 and CDR2 from the germline V gene are PRHDT and FYEKMQ (reference sequence). CDR3 sequence reads: CASSLRNSPLHF. CDR3 DNA sequence: TGTGCCAGCAGCTTGAGGAATTCACCCCTCCACTTT.

This chain joins TRBV4-1 and TRBJ2-2; possibly TRBD1 for D (5 bases). The CDR3 extends over 15 amino acids. Germline V lookup: CDR1 MGHRA, CDR2 YSYEKL. Trimming pared 2 bases from V and 13 bases from J, leaving 20 bases between. The CDR3 loop reads CASSQQKQVYQGLFF. The CDR3 DNA is TGCGCCAGCAGCCAACAGAAACAAGTCTACCAGGGGCTGTTTTTT.

V is TRBV7-9 and J is TRBJ2-2; unclear D gene. This CDR3 has 15 amino acids. V was pared by 2 bases and J by 5 bases, with 12 bases between. Germline V CDR1 and CDR2: SEHNR, FQNEAQ (reference sequence). This CDR3 is CASSLTPKGTGELFF. The CDR3 nucleotides are TGTGCCAGCAGCTTAACTCCCAAGGGAACCGGGGAGCTGTTTTTT.

The V gene is TRBV7-2, the J gene TRBJ2-3; TRBD2 is a possible D gene (6 bases). V dropped 1 base and J dropped 2 bases, with 13 bases sitting between them. This CDR3 is built from 16 residues. The germline gives CDR1 SGHTA, CDR2 FQGNSA. Written as DNA, the CDR3 is TGTGCCAGCAGCTTAGATGGGGGACTTCACACAGATACGCAGTATTTT. This translates into CASSLDGGLHTDTQYF.

The genes are TRBV4-2 and TRBJ1-4; 8 bases are shared with TRBD1. V was clipped by 1 base and J by 5 bases; unmatched bases: 3. CDR3 size: 15 residues. CDR1 LGHNA and CDR2 YNFKEQ come from the germline V gene. The CDR3 DNA sequence: TGTGCCAGCAGCCAAGCCCGACAGGGGAATGAAAAACTGTTTTTT. Its translation: CASSQARQGNEKLFF.